Presented here are 27 T cell receptor beta chains from one specimen sequenced in a study of siplizumab effects on memory and regulatory T cells. Using immunoSEQ multiplex PCR, the repertoire was profiled, and TCRdb retains in-frame clones only, with some absent. This table holds tens of thousands of clones, roughly 87% found once. Sequencing was carried out using Tregs sorted from blood. The origin of the receptors is a human donor in good health.

J is TRBJ2-2 and V is TRBV5-4; 7 nucleotides match TRBD1. The V and J ends lost 5 bases and 1 base, in that order; junction bases with no gene match: 2. The length of the CDR3 is 14 residues. Per germline, CDR1 SGHNT and CDR2 YYREEE (reference sequence). CDR3 loop: CASSRTGNTGELFF. The CDR3 bases are TGTGCCAGCAGTAGGACAGGGAACACCGGGGAGCTGTTTTTT.

The CDR3 bases are TGTGCCAGTAGTATCGACAGGGGCGACTATGGCTACACCTTC. This encodes CASSIDRGDYGYTF. The rearrangement links TRBV19 to TRBJ1-2; 8 bases are a match to TRBD1. V shed 3 bases, J shed 3 bases, and the junction held 3 bases outside the gene matches. CDR3 length equals 14 residues. Looked up from germline, CDR1 is LNHDA and CDR2 is SQIVND (reference sequence).

This chain connects TRBV27 to TRBJ1-6; a weak D match, TRBD1 (6 bases). The CDR3 is made up of 14 amino acids. Germline V gene lookup returns CDR1 MNHEY and CDR2 SMNVEV (reference sequence). Trimming cost V 5 bases and J 6 bases, with 11 bases left between them. CDR3 region: CASSPDRFNSPLHF. The DNA of the CDR3 is TGTGCCAGCAGTCCTGACAGGTTTAATTCACCCCTCCACTTT.

This chain joins TRBV5-6 and TRBJ2-2; D is unresolved. The CDR3 consists of 17 residues. Germline V gives CDR1 SGHDT, CDR2 YYEEEE. Trimming shortened V by 1 base and J by 2 bases, and 15 bases separated the two germline ends. The CDR3 coding sequence is TGTGCCAGCAGCTTGTACCGACGGGCAGCAAACACCGGGGAGCTGTTTTTT. Residues: CASSLYRRAANTGELFF.

CDR3 sequence: CASSEIGGYGYTF. The CDR3 nucleotides read TGTGCCAGCAGTGAAATAGGGGGCTATGGCTACACCTTC. The V and J genes are TRBV6-4 and TRBJ1-2; perhaps TRBD1 as D (6 bases). V was cut by 3 bases and J by 4 bases, with 9 bases left in between. This CDR3 comprises 13 residues. The germline CDR1 and CDR2 sequences are MRHNA and SNTAGT.

V is TRBV19 and J is TRBJ1-5; no reliable D call. The germline V gene encodes CDR1 LNHDA and CDR2 SQIVND (reference sequence). V lost 8 bases and J lost 1, with 15 bases in between. The CDR3 is 15 residues long. CDR3: CASSSWPWSNQPQHF. Written as DNA, the CDR3 is TGTGCCAGTTCCTCATGGCCCTGGAGCAATCAGCCCCAGCATTTT.

The CDR3 protein is CSVIPQRFDRGSEKLFF. CDR3 coding DNA: TGCAGCGTTATCCCACAACGATTCGACAGGGGCAGTGAAAAACTGTTTTTT. The V and J genes are TRBV29-1 and TRBJ1-4; 8 bases align to TRBD1. Germline lookup yields CDR1 SQVTM and CDR2 ANQGSEA. J lost 7 bases, V lost 5 bases, and 18 bases had no gene match. The CDR3 is 17 residues long.

This clone was observed once. The chain has TRBV4-2 and TRBJ2-3, with TRBD2 as a possible D gene (7 bases). The CDR3 runs 17 residues. CDR1 LGHNA and CDR2 YNFKEQ come from the germline V gene. V lost 1 base, J lost 3 bases, and 17 bases lay in between. This CDR3 is CASSQARRGGLTDTQYF. In nucleotides, the CDR3 is TGTGCCAGCAGCCAAGCGAGGAGGGGGGGCCTGACAGATACGCAGTATTTT.

The V call is TRBV4-3, the J call TRBJ1-1; D perhaps matches TRBD1 (5 bases). This CDR3 is built from 15 residues. V dropped 1 base and J dropped 7 bases, with 16 bases sitting between them. Germline V gene data show CDR1 as LGHNA and CDR2 as YSLEER. In DNA, the CDR3 is TGCGCCAGCAGCCAAGTTGGGGGGAGAAGGGTTGAAGCTTTCTTT. Its protein is CASSQVGGRRVEAFF.

The CDR3 DNA sequence: TGCGCCAGCAGCCAAGATAAGGCAGGCTTCTACGAGCAGTACTTC. Its translation is CASSQDKAGFYEQYF. This chain connects TRBV4-3 to TRBJ2-7; D unresolved. The CDR3 sequence is 15 residues long. The V end was cut by 0 bases, the J end by 3 bases, with 12 bases between. CDR1 and CDR2 from the germline V gene are LGHNA and YSLEER.

The chain combines TRBV25-1 with TRBJ1-3; D ambiguous. Trimming took off 4 bases at V and 0 bases at J, with 16 bases between the two ends. The CDR3 covers 17 residues. The germline V gene has CDR1 MGHDK and CDR2 SYGVNS. CDR3 sequence: CASSALDVASSGNTIYF. In nucleotides, the CDR3 is TGTGCCAGCAGTGCTCTCGACGTCGCCAGCTCTGGAAACACCATATATTTT.

The chain employs TRBV5-1 and TRBJ2-3; 7 positions match TRBD1. With V trimmed by 4 bases and J by 2 bases, 7 bases remained unmatched. CDR3 size: 15 residues. Germline V lookup: CDR1 SGHRS, CDR2 YFSETQ. Here the CDR3 reads CASSRQGIVTDTQYF. The CDR3 bases are TGCGCCAGCAGCCGACAGGGTATTGTCACAGATACGCAGTATTTT.

This rearrangement joins TRBV5-1 to TRBJ2-7; 7 nucleotides align to TRBD1. The germline V gene encodes CDR1 SGHRS and CDR2 YFSETQ. The J segment lost 2 bases and the V segment lost 6 bases, leaving 5 bases of the junction unmatched. There are 13 residues in the CDR3. The CDR3 here is CASKMTGTYEQYF. CDR3 nucleotides: TGCGCCAGCAAAATGACAGGGACCTACGAGCAGTACTTC.

J is TRBJ2-2 and V is TRBV5-1; D might be TRBD1 (5 bases). Between the trimmed V and J ends, which lost 2 bases and 1 base, there was a span of 6 bases. Germline V gene sequence: CDR1 SGHRS, CDR2 YFSETQ. This CDR3 region has 14 residues. The CDR3 reads CASSFGQNTGELFF. DNA of the CDR3: TGCGCCAGCAGCTTTGGACAGAACACCGGGGAGCTGTTTTTT.

The J gene is TRBJ2-5, the V gene TRBV5-4, with D unclear. CDR1 SGHNT and CDR2 YYREEE come from the germline V gene (reference sequence). With 0 bases removed from V and 4 bases from J, the gap between germline ends came to 7 bases. The CDR3 length is 13 residues. CDR3 in DNA: TGTGCCAGCAGCTTGGGACGGGCAGAGACCCAGTACTTC. Amino acids: CASSLGRAETQYF.

The rearrangement links TRBV4-3 to TRBJ1-3, with 7 bases that match TRBD1. Unmatched junction bases numbered 5, after V lost 0 bases and J lost 0 bases. Germline V gene lookup returns CDR1 LGHNA and CDR2 YSLEER. CDR3 length: 17 amino acids. In DNA form, the CDR3 reads TGCGCCAGCAGCCAAGAAGGGGGACAGTTCTCTGGAAACACCATATATTTT. Translation: CASSQEGGQFSGNTIYF.

The CDR3 region has the DNA TGCGCCAGCAGCTTCGCGGGACTAGCTGCAGATACGCAGTATTTT. Protein product: CASSFAGLAADTQYF. V usage is TRBV5-1 and J usage is TRBJ2-3, with TRBD2 identical over 9 bases. V lost 2 bases to trimming and J lost 4 bases; unmatched junction nucleotides: 5. This CDR3 is 15 amino acids long. Germline CDR1 and CDR2: SGHRS and YFSETQ.

V and J are TRBV4-1 and TRBJ2-7, with D unresolved. The CDR3 is 13 amino acids. The V gene's germline CDR1 is MGHRA and CDR2 YSYEKL. V shed 1 base and J shed 2 bases, with 6 bases lying between them. CDR3 sequence reads: CASSQALTYEQYF. The DNA of the CDR3 is TGCGCCAGCAGCCAAGCCCTCACCTACGAGCAGTACTTC.

The chain employs TRBV5-6 and TRBJ2-1, with D uncertain. Trimming cost V 7 bases and J 4 bases, with 12 bases left between them. Germline CDR1 is SGHDT and CDR2 is YYEEEE. This CDR3 has 13 residues. The CDR3 DNA reads as TGTGCCAGCTTGCGGTCCCTATACAATGAGCAGTTCTTC. Amino acid sequence: CASLRSLYNEQFF.

This clone is a singleton in its sample. The gene calls are TRBV4-1 and TRBJ2-5; D is uncertain. In germline, CDR1 is MGHRA, CDR2 YSYEKL. Deletions cut 1 base from V and 2 bases from J, with 8 bases between. The CDR3 is 14 amino acids. The DNA for the CDR3 is TGCGCCAGCAGCCAAGTTGGCAGTCAAGAGACCCAGTACTTC. It translates to CASSQVGSQETQYF.

This clone was detected only a few times. The CDR3 spells CASRAGDRGGDEQYF. CDR3 nucleotide sequence: TGTGCCAGCAGGGCGGGGGACAGGGGGGGAGACGAGCAGTACTTC. The chain links TRBV27 to TRBJ2-7; 11 bases agree with TRBD1. Trimming took 6 bases from V and 5 from J; bases not matched to a gene: 9. The CDR3 covers 15 residues. CDR1 and CDR2 from the germline V gene are MNHEY and SMNVEV (reference sequence).

This clone was observed once. J is TRBJ2-5 and V is TRBV27; 8 nucleotides line up with TRBD2. The CDR3 is made up of 16 amino acids. CDR1 MNHEY and CDR2 SMNVEV come from the germline V gene (reference sequence). With V trimmed by 4 bases and J by 7 bases, 14 bases remained unmatched. The CDR3 bases are TGTGCCAGCAGTTCCCTTATTACGGGGGGGCCGGGGACCCAGTACTTC. Its translation is CASSSLITGGPGTQYF.

This clone rates as medium-sized (0.01 to 0.1%). The gene calls are TRBV19 and TRBJ1-1; TRBD1 aligns across 10 bases. Per the germline V gene, CDR1 is LNHDA and CDR2 is SQIVND (reference sequence). Trimming cost V 6 bases and J 1 base; bases outside gene matches: 2. The CDR3 extends over 14 amino acids. CDR3: CASRGQGRNTEAFF. The CDR3 nucleotides are TGTGCCAGTAGGGGACAGGGGCGGAACACTGAAGCTTTCTTT.

The V and J genes are TRBV9 and TRBJ2-1; weak D call: TRBD2 (7 bases). V was shortened by 1 base and J by 5 bases, with 13 bases between the two germline ends. This CDR3 has 15 amino acids. Germline V gene sequence: CDR1 SGDLS, CDR2 YYNGEE. CDR3 DNA: TGTGCCAGCAGCGTAACAAGGGGGGGCCACAATGAGCAGTTCTTC. Residues: CASSVTRGGHNEQFF.

The CDR3 DNA follows: TGTGCCAGCAGCCAGAGACACGCTAACAACTATGGCTACACCTTC. It encodes CASSQRHANNYGYTF. The chain joins TRBV5-4 to TRBJ1-2; the D is unclear. This CDR3 region has 15 residues. From germline, CDR1 is SGHNT and CDR2 YYREEE (reference sequence). Between the trimmed V and J ends, which lost 4 bases and 2 bases, there was a span of 15 bases.

This sequence joins TRBV2 and TRBJ1-6; D is undetermined. This CDR3 has 13 amino acids. Germline CDR1 is SNHLY and CDR2 is FYNNEI. Trimming left V 7 bases short and J 9 bases short, with 13 bases between. The CDR3 is CASTSREGSPLHF. CDR3 DNA: TGTGCCAGCACTTCAAGGGAGGGTTCACCCCTCCACTTT.

The V and J genes are TRBV4-3 and TRBJ1-2; a possible D gene is TRBD1 (5 bases). The germline V gene has CDR1 LGHNA and CDR2 YSLEER. Trimming stripped 0 bases from V and 4 bases from J, with 12 bases between. The CDR3 totals 15 residues. CDR3: CASSQDAGNFYGYTF. CDR3 nucleotide sequence: TGCGCCAGCAGCCAAGATGCAGGGAACTTCTATGGCTACACCTTC.